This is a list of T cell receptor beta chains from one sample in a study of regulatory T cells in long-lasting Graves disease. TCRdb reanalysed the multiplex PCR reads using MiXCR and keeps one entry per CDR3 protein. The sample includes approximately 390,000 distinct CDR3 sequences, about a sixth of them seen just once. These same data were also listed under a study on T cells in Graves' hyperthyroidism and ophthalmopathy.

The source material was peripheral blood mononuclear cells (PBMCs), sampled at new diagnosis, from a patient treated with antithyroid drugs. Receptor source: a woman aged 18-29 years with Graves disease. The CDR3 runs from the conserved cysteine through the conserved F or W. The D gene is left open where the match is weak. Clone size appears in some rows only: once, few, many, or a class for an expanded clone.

TGTGCCAGCAGCCAAGTAGGGGACGGAAAAGAGACCCAGTACTTC,CASSQVGDGKETQYF,TRBV14,.,.,TRBJ2-5
TGTGCCAGCAGCTTGGGCCAGGTGAACACCGGGGAGCTGTTTTTT,CASSLGQVNTGELFF,TRBV5-8,.,.,TRBJ2-2
TGCGCCAGCAGCTTGGAGTTTATCGGCCTACGGTACTTC,CASSLEFIGLRYF,TRBV5-1,.,few,TRBJ2-4
TGTGCCACCATCCCGGGACAGGCCTCCTACGAGCAGTACTTC,CATIPGQASYEQYF,TRBV25-1,TRBD1,few,TRBJ2-7
TGTGCCAGCGCCCCCGGGGGGGGACCCACAGATACGCAGTATTTT,CASAPGGGPTDTQYF,TRBV7-3,TRBD2,many,TRBJ2-3
TGTGCCAGCAGTCGACTCGAAACTAGCGGGGTGAGTTACGAGCAGTACTTC,CASSRLETSGVSYEQYF,TRBV6-1,TRBD2,.,TRBJ2-7
TGTGCCAGTTATTCCACAGCGATACCGCGCTCGGGCCTCACTGAAGCTTTCTTT,CASYSTAIPRSGLTEAFF,TRBV19,.,few,TRBJ1-1
TGTGCCAGCTCACCACAGCAGGGGGGCACTGAAGCTTTCTTT,CASSPQQGGTEAFF,TRBV18,TRBD1,many,TRBJ1-1
TGTGCCAGCAGCCATCTCAGGGCAGCGGGAGCCACCGGGGAGCTGTTTTTT,CASSHLRAAGATGELFF,TRBV3-1,TRBD2,.,TRBJ2-2
TGTGCCCAACTCCCCCGGGGAGGGTTGGGATACGAGCAGTACTTC,CAQLPRGGLGYEQYF,TRBV2,TRBD2,few,TRBJ2-7
TGTGCCACCCAGGGCTCCGGCGGCTACACCTTC,CATQGSGGYTF,TRBV24-1,.,few,TRBJ1-2
TGTGCCAGCACCTTGCCGGCGGACTCTGAGGCCAACGTCCTGACTTTC,CASTLPADSEANVLTF,TRBV5-5,.,few,TRBJ2-6
TGCGCCAGCAGCTTGATGGCCAATCCCGATACGCAGTATTTT,CASSLMANPDTQYF,TRBV5-1,.,many,TRBJ2-3
TGTGCCAGCAGCCTCTGGGACAGTGAAGCTTTCTTT,CASSLWDSEAFF,TRBV7-2,TRBD1,many,TRBJ1-1
TGTGCCAGCAGTGACTCCCCAGGGGGGGATTACAATGAGCAGTTCTTC,CASSDSPGGDYNEQFF,TRBV6-4,.,.,TRBJ2-1
TGTGCCATCACTTCCGGGGAAGGCTCACCCCTCCACTTT,CAITSGEGSPLHF,TRBV10-3,.,many,TRBJ1-6
TGCAGCGTTGAGGGATTTAAACAGACAGACTCCTACGAGCAGTACTTC,CSVEGFKQTDSYEQYF,TRBV29-1,.,.,TRBJ2-7
TGCGCCAGCAGCCAAGTCTTTCCAGAGACCCAGTACTTC,CASSQVFPETQYF,TRBV4-1,.,few,TRBJ2-5
TGTGCCAGCAGCTCAGGGGGGAGGAACGAAAAACTGTTTTTT,CASSSGGRNEKLFF,TRBV7-6,TRBD1,many,TRBJ1-4
TGCGCCAGCAGCCCAAGACCGACTAGCGGGAGAGCGAGCTCCTACAATGAGCAGTTCTTC,CASSPRPTSGRASSYNEQFF,TRBV5-1,TRBD2,many,TRBJ2-1
TGTGCCAGCAGTCTGGGGAGGCGCTCCTACGAGCAGTACTTC,CASSLGRRSYEQYF,TRBV27,.,many,TRBJ2-7
TGCAGTGCTAGTCCTAGGGGGAACTACGAGCAGTACTTC,CSASPRGNYEQYF,TRBV20-1,.,many,TRBJ2-7
TGTGCCAGCAGCCGATTGCTTAGCGGCACTGAAGCTTTCTTT,CASSRLLSGTEAFF,TRBV5-5,.,many,TRBJ1-1
TGTGCCAGCAGCTCAAGACAGGGAAATGAGCAGTTCTTC,CASSSRQGNEQFF,TRBV11-3,TRBD1,many,TRBJ2-1
TGTGCCAGCAGCTTGGCGTTGTCAGGGGATCATCAGCCCCAGCATTTT,CASSLALSGDHQPQHF,TRBV7-9,.,.,TRBJ1-5
TGTGCCAGCAGCCGTAAGCGGACAGGGTGGGAAAAACTGTTTTTT,CASSRKRTGWEKLFF,TRBV7-8,TRBD1,many,TRBJ1-4
TGTGCCAGCAGCCAAGAGGGGGGGGGGACCCAGTACTTC,CASSQEGGGTQYF,TRBV3-1,TRBD2,many,TRBJ2-5
TGTGCCATCAGCCCGGGACAGGGATACGAGCAGTACTTC,CAISPGQGYEQYF,TRBV10-3,TRBD1,.,TRBJ2-7
TGCGCCAGCAGCTTGGCCACTGACAGGGGGCGTCGTGAGCAGTACTTC,CASSLATDRGRREQYF,TRBV5-1,TRBD1,few,TRBJ2-7